Below, 5 T cell receptor beta chains from the same sample are listed, as sequenced in a study of shared clonotypes between healthy human individuals. Sequencing was performed with immunoSEQ multiplex PCR; in TCRdb, only in-frame clones are kept and a portion is missing. The data show about 1 million clones, about 75% seen once. Sample: memory CD4+ T cells sorted from blood. Subset noted: CD45RA-negative fraction. The receptors were sampled from a man between 18 and 29 years old in good health.

The chain is built from TRBV5-6 and TRBJ2-1, with D perhaps TRBD1 or TRBD2 (5 bases each). This CDR3 comprises 15 residues. Germline V CDR1 and CDR2: SGHDT, YYEEEE. Trimming pared 2 bases from V and 1 base from J, leaving 10 bases between. DNA of the CDR3: TGTGCCAGCAGCTTTCTTGGGGGTTCCTACAATGAGCAGTTCTTC. Encoded protein: CASSFLGGSYNEQFF.

This clone was counted a few times. The chain recombines TRBV6-6 with TRBJ2-7, with 8 positions matching TRBD1. This CDR3 spans 14 amino acids. J lost 1 base, V lost 5 bases, and 4 bases had no gene match. CDR1 is MNHNY, CDR2 SVGAGI, per germline (reference sequence). The CDR3 nucleotides read TGTGCCAGCAGTCGGACAGGGACTTCCTACGAGCAGTACTTC. This codes for CASSRTGTSYEQYF.

This chain uses TRBV5-6 with TRBJ1-2; D uncertain. Trimming cost V 0 bases and J 4 bases, with 13 bases left between them. The germline gives CDR1 SGHDT, CDR2 YYEEEE. The CDR3 is 15 residues long. The CDR3, as DNA: TGTGCCAGCAGCTTGGGAAACAGTGGCACCTATGGCTACACCTTC. Translating gives CASSLGNSGTYGYTF.

This clone appeared once. The gene calls are TRBV4-3 and TRBJ2-1, with D maybe TRBD1 (6 bases). This CDR3 has 16 residues. V was shortened by 2 bases and J by 2 bases, with 13 bases between the two germline ends. Germline V gene lookup returns CDR1 LGHNA and CDR2 YSLEER. CDR3 sequence: CASSQNARGTYNEQFF. In nucleotides, the CDR3 is TGCGCCAGCAGCCAAAACGCAAGGGGGACCTACAATGAGCAGTTCTTC.

The chain joins TRBV6-6 to TRBJ2-1; no definite D call. V was shortened by 3 bases and J by 5 bases, with 5 bases between the two germline ends. Per the germline V gene, CDR1 is MNHNY and CDR2 is SVGAGI (reference sequence). The CDR3 contains 12 residues. The chain's CDR3 is CASSYRDNEQFF. The CDR3 region has the DNA TGTGCCAGCAGTTATCGCGACAATGAGCAGTTCTTC.